These 32 T cell receptor beta chains were sequenced from one sample in a study of radiotherapy plus CTLA-4 blockade in lung cancer. The protocol was immunoSEQ multiplex PCR, while the TCRdb copy is restricted to in-frame clones and leaves out a portion. The data hold fewer than 100,000 clones, with approximately 80% observed a single time. The starting material was peripheral blood, obtained from a patient treated with radiotherapy plus ipilimumab. The receptors here all came from a human donor with non-small cell lung cancer who had stable disease on radiotherapy plus ipilimumab.

V is TRBV7-2 and J is TRBJ1-2; 7 nucleotides line up with TRBD1. Trimming cost V 4 bases and J 6 bases; bases outside gene matches: 11. The CDR3 is 15 amino acids. Germline loops: CDR1 SGHTA, CDR2 FQGNSA. DNA of the CDR3: TGTGCCAGCAGCTCCCCCCCATCAGGGGGGCATGGCTACACCTTC. Translating gives CASSSPPSGGHGYTF. The variable domain in full, completed from reference TRBV7-2 and TRBJ1-2, reads GAGVSQSPSNKVTEKGKDVELRCDPISGHTALYWYRQSLGQGLEFLIYFQGNSAPDKSGLPSDRFSAERTGGSVSTLTIQRTQQEDSAVYLCASSSPPSGGHGYTFGSGTRLTVV.

The V gene is TRBV2, the J gene TRBJ2-3, with a tentative D call TRBD2 (5 bases). V lost 7 bases to trimming and J lost 0 bases, with 8 bases between them. The V gene's germline CDR1 is SNHLY and CDR2 FYNNEI. The CDR3 totals 13 residues. CDR3 DNA: TGTGCCAGCATCGGGGTGAGCACAGATACGCAGTATTTT. Its translation is CASIGVSTDTQYF. The whole variable domain, filled in from reference TRBV2 and TRBJ2-3, reads EPEVTQTPSHQVTQMGQEVILRCVPISNHLYFYWYRQILGQKVEFLVSFYNNEISEKSEIFDDQFSVERPDGSNFTLKIRSTKLEDSAMYFCASIGVSTDTQYFGPGTRLTVL.

The chain uses TRBV7-2 and TRBJ2-1, with TRBD1 identical over 12 bases. Germline V gene lookup returns CDR1 SGHTA and CDR2 FQGNSA. The CDR3 length is 14 residues. V shed 4 bases and J 9 bases; nucleotides not matched to a gene: 4. For the CDR3, the DNA is TGTGCCAGCAGCTCGGGACAGGGGGCTTTTGAGCAGTTCTTC. It specifies CASSSGQGAFEQFF.

This chain connects TRBV27 to TRBJ2-6, with D perhaps TRBD1 (5 bases). CDR3 length: 14 amino acids. V gave up 7 bases and J gave up 1 base, with 8 bases separating them. Germline values: CDR1 MNHEY, CDR2 SMNVEV (reference sequence). The CDR3 nucleotides read TGTGCCAGCACCCCAGGGTCTGGGGCCAACGTCCTGACTTTC. Amino acid sequence: CASTPGSGANVLTF.

V and J are TRBV28 and TRBJ1-1; 9 bases match TRBD1. Germline V gene data show CDR1 as MDHEN and CDR2 as SYDVKM. This CDR3 spans 15 amino acids. The J segment lost 2 bases and the V segment lost 7 bases, leaving 8 bases of the junction unmatched. The CDR3 loop reads CASNPQGARNTEAFF. The CDR3 region has the DNA TGTGCCAGCAACCCACAGGGGGCGCGAAACACTGAAGCTTTCTTT.

The chain couples TRBV13 to TRBJ2-5; the D gene is possibly TRBD2 (6 bases). V was shortened by 6 bases and J by 1 base, with 9 bases between the two germline ends. This CDR3 has 13 residues. Germline V gene lookup returns CDR1 PRHDT and CDR2 FYEKMQ (reference sequence). As DNA, the CDR3 is TGTGCCAGCAGTCTGGGGGGCCAAGAGACCCAGTACTTC. Residues: CASSLGGQETQYF.

The chain has TRBV6-6 and TRBJ1-5; no clear D. This CDR3 is built from 15 residues. Germline V gives CDR1 MNHNY, CDR2 SVGAGI (reference sequence). With 8 bases removed from V and 5 bases from J, the gap between germline ends came to 19 bases. CDR3 amino acids: CASQSPRAGDQPQHF. In nucleotides, the CDR3 is TGTGCCAGCCAGAGCCCTCGGGCAGGCGATCAGCCCCAGCATTTT.

The V gene is TRBV7-9, the J gene TRBJ2-3, with D perhaps assigned TRBD1 or TRBD2 (6 bases each). The CDR3 sequence is 15 residues long. Trimming took 5 bases from V and 2 from J, leaving 14 bases between them. Germline assignment: CDR1 SEHNR and CDR2 FQNEAQ (reference sequence). CDR3 DNA sequence: TGTGCCAGCAGCCCGGAGGGGGACCCCACAGATACGCAGTATTTT. This sequence encodes CASSPEGDPTDTQYF.

CDR3: CASSVGGVIYEQYF. The DNA of the CDR3 is TGTGCCAGCAGTGTCGGCGGGGTGATCTACGAGCAGTACTTC. This sequence joins TRBV6-1 and TRBJ2-7, with D perhaps TRBD2 (6 bases). CDR3 length equals 14 residues. V lost 4 bases, J lost 3 bases, and 13 bases lay in between. The germline V gene has CDR1 MNHNS and CDR2 SASEGT.

The chain joins TRBV5-4 to TRBJ2-3; 8 bases map to TRBD2. This CDR3 is 16 amino acids long. The ends lost 0 bases at V and 0 bases at J; junction bases unmatched: 3. Per the germline V gene, CDR1 is SGHNT and CDR2 is YYREEE (reference sequence). CDR3 in amino acids: CASSLAGLASTDTQYF. DNA of the CDR3: TGTGCCAGCAGCTTGGCCGGACTAGCTAGCACAGATACGCAGTATTTT.

This chain connects TRBV5-6 to TRBJ2-2, with D uncertain. Trimming took 2 bases from V and 7 from J, leaving 6 bases between them. Germline V lookup: CDR1 SGHDT, CDR2 YYEEEE. CDR3 length: 12 residues. CDR3 sequence (DNA): TGTGCCAGCAGCTTCTGGGTCGGGGAGCTGTTTTTT. Protein sequence: CASSFWVGELFF.

This CDR3 is CSVSPLTEAFF. CDR3 in DNA: TGCAGCGTCAGTCCCCTCACTGAAGCTTTCTTT. The chain is built from TRBV29-1 and TRBJ1-1; D not resolved. CDR3 length equals 11 residues. The V end was cut by 6 bases, the J end by 4 bases, with 9 bases between. Germline lookup yields CDR1 SQVTM and CDR2 ANQGSEA.

This chain uses TRBV5-1 with TRBJ1-4; D is undetermined. The CDR3 spans 14 residues. Germline lookup yields CDR1 SGHRS and CDR2 YFSETQ. V lost 0 bases and J lost 5, with 8 bases in between. CDR3 sequence reads: CASSLDSVNEKLFF. CDR3 nucleotides: TGCGCCAGCAGCTTGGACAGTGTGAATGAAAAACTGTTTTTT. Full variable domain (missing parts from reference TRBV5-1 and TRBJ1-4): KAGVTQTPRYLIKTRGQQVTLSCSPISGHRSVSWYQQTPGQGLQFLFEYFSETQRNKGNFPGRFSGRQFSNSRSEMNVSTLELGDSALYLCASSLDSVNEKLFFGSGTQLSVL.

The chain carries TRBV5-4 and TRBJ2-5, with TRBD2 matching 7 bases. The germline V gene has CDR1 SGHNT and CDR2 YYREEE (reference sequence). The CDR3 sequence is 15 residues long. The V and J ends lost 3 bases and 2 bases, in that order; junction bases with no gene match: 7. This CDR3 is CASSSGGRGQETQYF. In DNA form, the CDR3 reads TGTGCCAGCAGCTCGGGAGGCCGGGGTCAAGAGACCCAGTACTTC.

A word on this clone: This sample also contains other DNA sequences that code for the same CDR3. As DNA, the CDR3 is TGTGCCTGGAATCAGGGGTCTTACTCCTACGAGCAGTACTTC. As protein: CAWNQGSYSYEQYF. The chain is built from TRBV30 and TRBJ2-7, with D possibly being TRBD1 (6 bases). The CDR3 is 14 residues long. Germline V gene data show CDR1 as GTSNPN and CDR2 as SVGIG (reference sequence). V dropped 4 bases and J dropped 0 bases, with 13 bases sitting between them.

V gene TRBV14 combines with J gene TRBJ2-3; 7 nucleotides agree with TRBD2. J lost 5 bases, V lost 3 bases, and 8 bases had no gene match. CDR3 length equals 15 residues. Per the germline V gene, CDR1 is SGHDN and CDR2 is FVKESK. The CDR3 nucleotides read TGTGCCAGCAGCCACCCTAGCGGACGGGGAGATACGCAGTATTTT. Translating gives CASSHPSGRGDTQYF.

V usage is TRBV5-4 and J usage is TRBJ2-3, with 8 bases matching TRBD2. CDR3 length equals 15 residues. The trim removed 5 bases at V and 3 bases at J, leaving 8 bases unmatched. CDR1 is SGHNT and CDR2 is YYREEE in the germline V gene (reference sequence). For the CDR3, the DNA is TGTGCCAGCAGAATTGGATCGGGGGGGACAGATACGCAGTATTTT. This gives the protein CASRIGSGGTDTQYF.

This chain connects TRBV18 to TRBJ2-1; 15 nucleotides align to TRBD2. The CDR3 extends over 18 amino acids. V lost 2 bases to trimming and J lost 6 bases; unmatched junction nucleotides: 8. Germline CDR1 is KGHSH and CDR2 is LQKENI. The CDR3 DNA follows: TGTGCCAGCTCACCAAGGACTAGCGGGAGGGTTTTGAGCAATGAGCAGTTCTTC. Its protein is CASSPRTSGRVLSNEQFF.

The chain couples TRBV11-2 to TRBJ1-1, with D possibly being TRBD1 (5 bases). Germline V gene sequence: CDR1 SGHAT, CDR2 FQNNGV. Trimming stripped 3 bases from V and 4 bases from J, with 15 bases between. This CDR3 is built from 15 residues. The CDR3 DNA reads TGTGCCAGCAGCTTTCGGGGGATCGGTCTCACTGAAGCTTTCTTT. Protein: CASSFRGIGLTEAFF.

V and J are TRBV6-5 and TRBJ2-7; TRBD2 agrees at 11 bases. The CDR3 is 14 residues long. The germline V gene has CDR1 MNHEY and CDR2 SVGAGI. Trimming cost V 5 bases and J 4 bases; bases outside gene matches: 4. For the CDR3, the DNA is TGTGCCAGCAGTCGACTAGCGGGAAAATACGAGCAGTACTTC. Translating it yields CASSRLAGKYEQYF.

V usage is TRBV5-4 and J usage is TRBJ2-7, with a tentative D call TRBD2 (5 bases). Germline CDR1 reads SGHNT; CDR2 reads YYREEE (reference sequence). V gave up 3 bases and J gave up 7 bases, with 17 bases separating them. This CDR3 region has 14 residues. The CDR3 protein is CASSSTRGEREQYF. The CDR3 nucleotides read TGTGCCAGCAGCTCGACGCGCGGAGAGCGGGAGCAGTACTTC.

This clone was observed once. The chain has TRBV19 and TRBJ1-6, with 8 bases fitting TRBD1. Per the germline V gene, CDR1 is LNHDA and CDR2 is SQIVND (reference sequence). CDR3 size: 18 residues. V was pared by 4 bases and J by 9 bases, with 17 bases of the junction left unmatched. The CDR3 loop is CASSNGRPGTGSSSPLHF. Written as DNA, the CDR3 is TGTGCCAGTAGTAACGGCCGACCCGGGACAGGATCTTCTTCACCCCTCCACTTT.

The CDR3, as DNA: TGTGCCAGCAGCGGCCGGGACAGGAATGGCTACACCTTC. It encodes CASSGRDRNGYTF. The gene calls are TRBV7-9 and TRBJ1-2, with 8 bases identical to TRBD1. V lost 5 bases to trimming and J lost 6 bases; unmatched junction nucleotides: 5. Germline V gene sequence: CDR1 SEHNR, CDR2 FQNEAQ (reference sequence). The length of the CDR3 is 13 residues.

The chain uses TRBV7-2 and TRBJ2-7; D is uncertain. Germline lookup yields CDR1 SGHTA and CDR2 FQGNSA. Trimming took 6 bases from V and 3 from J, leaving 6 bases between them. The CDR3 totals 11 residues. CDR3 in amino acids: CASSHRYEQYF. The CDR3, as DNA: TGTGCCAGCAGTCATCGCTACGAGCAGTACTTC. Variable domain in full (rest from reference TRBV7-2 and TRBJ2-7): GAGVSQSPSNKVTEKGKDVELRCDPISGHTALYWYRQSLGQGLEFLIYFQGNSAPDKSGLPSDRFSAERTGGSVSTLTIQRTQQEDSAVYLCASSHRYEQYFGPGTRLTVT.

The chain combines TRBV2 with TRBJ1-1, with D perhaps matching TRBD1 (6 bases). The CDR3 contains 14 residues. Trimming stripped 5 bases from V and 2 bases from J, with 12 bases between. Germline V gives CDR1 SNHLY, CDR2 FYNNEI. The CDR3 here is CASSRQDYNTEAFF. The CDR3 DNA reads TGTGCCAGCAGTCGACAGGACTACAACACTGAAGCTTTCTTT. The entire variable domain, with the rest obtained from reference TRBV2 and TRBJ1-1, is as follows: EPEVTQTPSHQVTQMGQEVILRCVPISNHLYFYWYRQILGQKVEFLVSFYNNEISEKSEIFDDQFSVERPDGSNFTLKIRSTKLEDSAMYFCASSRQDYNTEAFFGQGTRLTVV.

The J gene is TRBJ2-1, the V gene TRBV5-4; TRBD2 matches at 10 bases. The V gene end was trimmed by 2 bases and the J gene end by 7 bases; junction bases not matched to a gene: 6. Germline CDR1 and CDR2: SGHNT and YYREEE (reference sequence). The CDR3 runs to 15 residues. CDR3 loop: CASSLQAGGLNEQFF. The DNA of the CDR3 is TGTGCCAGCAGCTTACAAGCGGGGGGGCTAAATGAGCAGTTCTTC.

The J gene is TRBJ2-7, the V gene TRBV7-2; no clear D gene. The CDR3 is 15 amino acids. Germline CDR1 and CDR2: SGHTA and FQGNSA. Trimming left V 4 bases short and J 3 bases short, with 16 bases between. CDR3 in DNA: TGTGCCAGCAGCTCCGACCCGTCTGGGGTCTACGAGCAGTACTTC. Translation gives CASSSDPSGVYEQYF.

This chain uses TRBV2 with TRBJ2-7; D call uncertain. There are 10 residues in the CDR3. The germline V gene encodes CDR1 SNHLY and CDR2 FYNNEI. V lost 5 bases, J lost 7 bases, and 6 bases lay in between. The CDR3 protein is CASSLVEQYF. The CDR3 DNA follows: TGTGCCAGCAGTTTGGTAGAGCAGTACTTC.

V gene TRBV6-5 combines with J gene TRBJ1-5, with D perhaps matching TRBD1 (5 bases). The V and J ends lost 5 bases and 3 bases respectively, with 11 bases between them. The CDR3 has 14 amino acids. In germline, CDR1 is MNHEY, CDR2 SVGAGI. The CDR3 loop is CASSKGSSNQPQHF. The CDR3 DNA reads as TGTGCCAGCAGTAAGGGGAGTTCCAATCAGCCCCAGCATTTT.

This rearrangement joins TRBV6-5 to TRBJ2-5, with D unclear. The CDR3 is made up of 14 amino acids. In germline, CDR1 is MNHEY, CDR2 SVGAGI. The germline V and J ends were trimmed by 0 bases and 1 base, with 6 bases remaining between them. The DNA for the CDR3 is TGTGCCAGCAGTTACTCGCGCCGCCAAGAGACCCAGTACTTC. Translation gives CASSYSRRQETQYF.

The chain employs TRBV5-6 and TRBJ1-4, with a possible D match to TRBD1 (5 bases). The CDR3 is 14 amino acids. Per germline, CDR1 SGHDT and CDR2 YYEEEE. Trimming took off 2 bases at V and 7 bases at J, with 12 bases between the two ends. The CDR3 region has the DNA TGTGCCAGCAGCTTTTACGGGGCTACTGAAAAACTGTTTTTT. Its protein is CASSFYGATEKLFF.

The V call is TRBV6-5, the J call TRBJ2-7; 11 positions agree with TRBD2. This CDR3 has 16 residues. V was clipped by 4 bases and J by 0 bases; unmatched bases: 5. Per germline, CDR1 MNHEY and CDR2 SVGAGI. CDR3 in DNA: TGTGCCAGCAGTTCAAGACTAGCGGGGCCCTCCTACGAGCAGTACTTC. Translated: CASSSRLAGPSYEQYF.